This T cell receptor (beta chain) was profiled in a study of T cells expressing NK-cell markers. Study overall: Underlying the TCR beta repertoires were sorted CD3+CD56+NKG2C+, CD3+CD56+NKG2C- and CD3+CD56-NKG2C+ T cells. Most of the eight sequenced donors were HCMV-seropositive; one was seronegative. Study-level points and caveats: Whether expanded NKG2C+ T cell clones recognized HCMV stayed uncertain.

Comments on this clonotype: Its antigen is not known.

Germline-derived CDR1 and CDR2 are SGHAT and FQNNGV. The CDR3 is 13 amino acids. Using the 5' RACE reads, TCRdb records one entry per CDR3 protein without DNA. This sample's table reports 120,000 to 150,000 distinct CDR3 sequences. Sequencing was performed on blood T cells: a sorted CD56 or NKG2C T cell subset, CD4+ or CD8+ T cells, or bulk PBMC T cells (not recorded which). The rearrangement joins TRBV11-2 to TRBJ2-2. This clonotype was obtained from a man between 18 and 29 years old in good health. Here the CDR3 reads CASSFGMTGELFF.